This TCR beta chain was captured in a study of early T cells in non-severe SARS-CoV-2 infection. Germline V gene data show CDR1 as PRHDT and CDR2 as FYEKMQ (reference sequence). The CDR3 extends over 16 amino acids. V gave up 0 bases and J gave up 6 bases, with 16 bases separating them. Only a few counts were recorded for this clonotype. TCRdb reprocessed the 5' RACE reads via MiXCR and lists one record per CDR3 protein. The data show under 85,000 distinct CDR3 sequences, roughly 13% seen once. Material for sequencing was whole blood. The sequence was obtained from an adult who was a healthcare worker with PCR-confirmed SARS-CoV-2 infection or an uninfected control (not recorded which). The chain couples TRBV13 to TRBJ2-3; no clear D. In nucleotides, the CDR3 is TGTGCCAGCAGCTTAGGCATCGGCAGCCGGTCGGATACGCAGTATTTT. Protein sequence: CASSLGIGSRSDTQYF.